This entry features one TCR beta chain sequence. Antigen: not known. The germline V gene encodes CDR1 SEHNR and CDR2 FQNEAQ (reference sequence). Trimming cost V 7 bases and J 5 bases; bases outside gene matches: 7. The CDR3 has 13 amino acids. TCRdb's table, derived via immunoSEQ multiplex PCR, lists solely in-frame clones and lacks some. The sample carries 100,000 to 150,000 clones, more than 90% recorded once. The data stem from a study of T cell responses to AZD1222 COVID-19 vaccine. Findings and limits, study-wide: Seropositivity was recorded at baseline in only 6 or 7 AZD1222 recipients.

The chain couples TRBV7-9 to TRBJ1-1, with TRBD1 matching 7 bases. Sample: peripheral blood, taken 28 days after the second AZD1222 dose. The source is an adult who received the AZD1222 COVID-19 vaccine. CDR3: CASTRLQGTEAFF. The CDR3 nucleotides are TGTGCCAGCACCAGGCTACAGGGGACTGAAGCTTTCTTT.